The 13 T cell receptor beta chains presented below share a single source sample, sequenced in a study of identical twins. TCRdb reprocessed the 5' RACE reads with MiXCR, giving one entry per CDR3 protein. The sample contains hundreds of thousands of distinct CDR3 sequences, 8.6% of which appear only once. In addition, the sample was reused for a study of yellow fever vaccine responses in identical twins.

Sequenced sample: PBMCs. The source is a woman aged 18-29 years in good health.

The chain joins TRBV6-1 to TRBJ1-2, with 12 bases fitting TRBD1. The ends lost 7 bases at V and 3 bases at J; junction bases unmatched: 15. Germline V gene sequence: CDR1 MNHNS, CDR2 SASEGT. There are 18 residues in the CDR3. The CDR3 DNA reads TGTGCCAGCACACTCCGCCCCGGGACAGGGGGCGAGGACTATGGCTACACCTTC. Its protein is CASTLRPGTGGEDYGYTF.

This clonotype was observed many times. This chain uses TRBV12-3 or TRBV12-4 with TRBJ2-3; D possibly corresponds to TRBD1 (6 bases). CDR3 size: 14 residues. Trimming left V 7 bases short and J 1 base short, with 12 bases between. CDR3 nucleotide sequence: TGTGCCAGCACCTTTGCAGGGGGCACAGATACGCAGTATTTT. This codes for CASTFAGGTDTQYF.

This clonotype was detected ten times or more. The V gene is TRBV5-6, the J gene TRBJ1-6; D is perhaps TRBD1 (5 bases). Looked up from germline, CDR1 is SGHDT and CDR2 is YYEEEE. The CDR3 extends over 14 amino acids. V was shortened by 2 bases and J by 8 bases, with 11 bases between the two germline ends. CDR3 nucleotides: TGTGCCAGCAGCTTTTGGGGGAGCGATTCACCCCTCCACTTT. Translated, it gives CASSFWGSDSPLHF.

This clonotype was counted a few times. This chain joins TRBV7-6 and TRBJ2-2; 9 nucleotides align to TRBD2. Trimming at V came to 6 bases and at J to 4 bases, leaving 6 bases not matched to a gene. Looked up from germline, CDR1 is SGHVS and CDR2 is FNYEAQ. The CDR3 consists of 15 residues. The CDR3 loop reads CASRFIAGATGELFF. The CDR3 region has the DNA TGTGCCAGCAGGTTTATAGCGGGGGCCACCGGGGAGCTGTTTTTT.

This clonotype showed up just a few times. CDR3 DNA: TGCAGCGTTGAGGGTAGCGGACTAGATACGCAGTATTTT. Translation: CSVEGSGLDTQYF. The rearrangement links TRBV29-1 to TRBJ2-3; D is possibly TRBD2 (6 bases). In germline, CDR1 is SQVTM, CDR2 ANQGSEA. Trimming shortened V by 3 bases and J by 5 bases, and 12 bases separated the two germline ends. This CDR3 has 13 amino acids.

The chain recombines TRBV7-2 with TRBJ2-6; TRBD2 is a possible D gene (6 bases). Germline CDR1 SGHTA, CDR2 FQGNSA. The CDR3 totals 15 residues. V was pared by 7 bases and J by 0 bases, with 10 bases between. The CDR3: CASTRAGSGANVLTF. The CDR3 DNA sequence: TGTGCCAGCACTAGAGCGGGCTCTGGGGCCAACGTCCTGACTTTC.

This clonotype was detected a few times. The rearrangement links TRBV4-2 to TRBJ2-5; a possible D gene is TRBD2 (6 bases). Germline values: CDR1 LGHNA, CDR2 YNFKEQ. This CDR3 region has 15 residues. With 0 bases removed from V and 4 bases from J, the gap between germline ends came to 12 bases. This chain's CDR3 is CASSQDGSGVETQYF. The CDR3 DNA sequence: TGTGCCAGCAGCCAAGATGGTTCGGGGGTAGAGACCCAGTACTTC.

This clonotype has more than one count but fewer than ten. This rearrangement joins TRBV28 to TRBJ1-6, with D perhaps TRBD1 (5 bases). Trimming cost V 3 bases and J 9 bases, with 15 bases left between them. Per germline, CDR1 MDHEN and CDR2 SYDVKM. The CDR3 runs to 15 residues. The DNA for the CDR3 is TGTGCCAGCAGTTTCCCCGGCATTGGGGGTTCACCCCTCCACTTT. This translates into CASSFPGIGGSPLHF. The full variable domain, rest sourced from reference TRBV28 and TRBJ1-6, is DVKVTQSSRYLVKRTGEKVFLECVQDMDHENMFWYRQDPGLGLRLIYFSYDVKMKEKGDIPEGYSVSREKKERFSLILESASTNQTSMYLCASSFPGIGGSPLHFGNGTRLTVT.

This clonotype appeared many times. This rearrangement joins TRBV4-3 to TRBJ2-2, with TRBD2 matching 9 bases. J was trimmed by 7 bases and V by 0 bases; bases with no gene match: 9. The CDR3 totals 17 residues. From germline, CDR1 is LGHNA and CDR2 YSLEER. The CDR3 DNA reads as TGCGCCAGCAGCCAAGAGCCGGGCGGGAGGGACGGCGGGGAGCTGTTTTTT. Translation gives CASSQEPGGRDGGELFF.

This clonotype was observed a few times. The chain uses TRBV7-2 and TRBJ1-3; tentative D call: TRBD1 (6 bases). The CDR3 sequence is 13 residues long. Germline CDR1 is SGHTA and CDR2 is FQGNSA. The V end lost 8 bases, the J end lost 4 bases, and 12 bases lay between the germline ends. CDR3 nucleotides: TGTGCCAGCGAACAGGGCTCCGGAAACACCATATATTTT. Residues: CASEQGSGNTIYF.

This clonotype occurred a few times. This chain connects TRBV29-1 to TRBJ2-7; the D call may be TRBD1 or TRBD2 (5 bases each). Germline V gene sequence: CDR1 SQVTM, CDR2 ANQGSEA. V was shortened by 6 bases and J by 4 bases, with 22 bases between the two germline ends. This CDR3 has 15 residues. The CDR3 here is CSVGDAFNLGYEQYF. CDR3 DNA sequence: TGCAGCGTCGGGGACGCCTTTAATTTAGGTTACGAGCAGTACTTC.

This clonotype has just a few counts. The chain links TRBV9 to TRBJ2-3; D ambiguous. The CDR3 spans 15 residues. CDR1 is SGDLS, CDR2 YYNGEE, per germline. V gave up 0 bases and J gave up 1 base, with 9 bases separating them. The CDR3 here is CASSVVPGGTDTQYF. As DNA, the CDR3 is TGTGCCAGCAGCGTAGTCCCGGGTGGCACAGATACGCAGTATTTT.

This clonotype was seen a handful of times. The chain uses TRBV21-1 and TRBJ2-7; the D call TRBD2 from the table was never checked on the DNA. TRBV21-1 is annotated as a pseudogene. This CDR3 contains 13 residues. The CDR3 bases are TGTGCCAGCAGCAAAGGGGGTGGGTGGGAGTGGTACTTC. Translated: CASSKGGGWEWYF.